Below are 20 T cell receptor beta chains sequenced from a single sample in a study of blood T cell repertoires in COVID-19. The method was immunoSEQ multiplex PCR; TCRdb's version includes in-frame clones alone and lacks a portion of them. The table shows fewer than 200,000 clones, with approximately 84% occurring only once. The sample consisted of peripheral blood. The source of these receptors is a man aged 65 to 85 with active or convalescent COVID-19.

This rearrangement joins TRBV5-1 to TRBJ1-2; 7 positions agree with TRBD1. V lost 0 bases and J lost 5; bases outside the gene matches: 10. This CDR3 is built from 16 residues. CDR1 SGHRS and CDR2 YFSETQ come from the germline V gene. The CDR3 sequence: CASSLDSATGLYGYTF. DNA for the CDR3: TGCGCCAGCAGCTTGGATTCGGCGACAGGGCTGTATGGCTACACCTTC.

This rearrangement joins TRBV7-9 to TRBJ2-3, with 12 bases fitting TRBD2. This CDR3 region has 16 residues. The V gene's germline CDR1 is SEHNR and CDR2 FQNEAQ (reference sequence). V dropped 3 bases and J dropped 7; count of bases not matched to a gene: 8. The CDR3: CASSFYTGTSGHTQYF. The CDR3 DNA sequence: TGTGCCAGCAGCTTCTACACCGGGACTAGCGGGCATACGCAGTATTTT.

This clone was seen once. V is TRBV12-5 and J is TRBJ2-5, with D possibly TRBD1 on 5 matching bases. Per germline, CDR1 LGHNT and CDR2 FRNRAP. The V end was cut by 2 bases, the J end by 5 bases, with 9 bases between. The CDR3 totals 13 residues. The CDR3 nucleotides are TGTGCTAGTGGTTTGTTGCCAGGGGAGACCCAGTACTTC. This encodes CASGLLPGETQYF.

The chain has TRBV11-2 and TRBJ2-7; TRBD1 matches at 8 bases. The CDR3 consists of 13 residues. Germline-derived CDR1 and CDR2 are SGHAT and FQNNGV. V gave up 5 bases and J gave up 4 bases; unmatched junction bases: 4. CDR3 nucleotide sequence: TGTGCCAGCAGCCGGGACAGGTTGTACGAGCAGTACTTC. Encoded protein: CASSRDRLYEQYF.

In this sample, this clone turned up once. The genes are TRBV28 and TRBJ2-7; 7 nucleotides agree with TRBD2. The germline gives CDR1 MDHEN, CDR2 SYDVKM. J was trimmed by 3 bases and V by 3 bases; bases with no gene match: 8. The length of the CDR3 is 15 residues. The CDR3 is CASSLRGGSRYEQYF. The CDR3 DNA sequence: TGTGCCAGCAGTTTGCGGGGAGGGAGTCGCTACGAGCAGTACTTC. The whole variable domain, remainder taken from reference TRBV28 and TRBJ2-7, is DVKVTQSSRYLVKRTGEKVFLECVQDMDHENMFWYRQDPGLGLRLIYFSYDVKMKEKGDIPEGYSVSREKKERFSLILESASTNQTSMYLCASSLRGGSRYEQYFGPGTRLTVT.

The chain is built from TRBV2 and TRBJ1-5; D unresolved. Trimming removed 6 bases from V and 4 bases from J, with 16 bases in between. Germline V lookup: CDR1 SNHLY, CDR2 FYNNEI. The CDR3 length is 15 residues. CDR3 nucleotides: TGTGCCAGCAGGGGAGTAGGCAATCCGAATCAGCCCCAGCATTTT. It translates to CASRGVGNPNQPQHF.

The rearrangement joins TRBV19 to TRBJ1-6; 8 nucleotides agree with TRBD1. CDR1 is LNHDA and CDR2 is SQIVND in the germline V gene (reference sequence). V was pared by 9 bases and J by 4 bases, with 2 bases of the junction left unmatched. The CDR3 extends over 13 amino acids. The CDR3 bases are TGTGCCAGCCAGGGGGCTTATAATTCACCCCTCCACTTT. As protein: CASQGAYNSPLHF.

The chain combines TRBV19 with TRBJ1-1; no reliable D call. Germline-derived CDR1 and CDR2 are LNHDA and SQIVND (reference sequence). This CDR3 spans 15 amino acids. The V gene lost 3 bases and the J gene lost 0 bases, with 11 bases spanning the gap. The CDR3 here is CASSIGSAMNTEAFF. The CDR3, as DNA: TGTGCCAGTAGTATTGGGTCAGCGATGAACACTGAAGCTTTCTTT.

This chain uses TRBV10-2 with TRBJ2-4, with D perhaps TRBD1 (8 bases). CDR1 WSHSY and CDR2 SAAADI come from the germline V gene. Trimming removed 7 bases at V and 9 bases at J, with 16 bases between. The CDR3 has 13 residues. The CDR3: CASTYRGEGIQYF. CDR3 bases: TGCGCCAGCACTTACAGGGGGGAGGGCATTCAGTACTTC.

This clone was recorded at least ten times. V usage is TRBV15 and J usage is TRBJ1-1; TRBD1 might be the D (5 bases). The V end was cut by 5 bases, the J end by 4 bases, with 17 bases between. This CDR3 is 15 amino acids long. CDR1 and CDR2 (germline): LNHNV, YYDKDF (reference sequence). In DNA, the CDR3 is TGTGCCACCAGCCCCGCTTGGGGGGGTCGCACTGAAGCTTTCTTT. Its translation is CATSPAWGGRTEAFF.

This clone appeared a single time. V usage is TRBV5-1 and J usage is TRBJ2-7; 10 bases match TRBD2. V lost 1 base to trimming and J lost 3 bases; unmatched junction nucleotides: 4. The CDR3 consists of 15 residues. Per the germline V gene, CDR1 is SGHRS and CDR2 is YFSETQ. The CDR3 spells CASSLIGLAVYEQYF. The CDR3 DNA sequence: TGCGCCAGCAGCTTGATCGGACTAGCGGTCTACGAGCAGTACTTC.

The chain couples TRBV7-9 to TRBJ1-2; D is ambiguous. V lost 2 bases and J lost 4, with 8 bases in between. This CDR3 has 13 residues. From germline, CDR1 is SEHNR and CDR2 FQNEAQ (reference sequence). In DNA form, the CDR3 reads TGTGCCAGCAGCTTACAGGAGGGCTATGGCTACACCTTC. It translates to CASSLQEGYGYTF.

This clone has only a few counts. V and J are TRBV24-1 and TRBJ2-1; D is possibly TRBD2 (5 bases). This CDR3 is 17 amino acids long. CDR1 and CDR2 (germline): KGHDR, SFDVKD. Trimming left V 3 bases short and J 1 base short, with 15 bases between. In DNA form, the CDR3 reads TGTGCCACCAGTGATCCCCCGGAGGCGGGTTCCTACAATGAGCAGTTCTTC. This translates into CATSDPPEAGSYNEQFF.

There are a few counts of this clone. The chain combines TRBV7-8 with TRBJ1-2; D is possibly TRBD1 (6 bases). The CDR3 is made up of 12 amino acids. Per germline, CDR1 SGHVS and CDR2 FQNEAQ. V gave up 5 bases and J gave up 4 bases, with 8 bases separating them. This chain's CDR3 is CASSLGAYGYTF. The CDR3 DNA is TGTGCCAGCAGCCTGGGGGCCTATGGCTACACCTTC.

This chain connects TRBV25-1 to TRBJ2-3; D is perhaps TRBD1 (6 bases). The CDR3 is 15 amino acids. Germline V CDR1 and CDR2: MGHDK, SYGVNS. Trimming left V 6 bases short and J 2 bases short, with 15 bases between. The DNA for the CDR3 is TGTGCCAGCAGGGCCAGGGGAGCGGTCACAGATACGCAGTATTTT. Translated: CASRARGAVTDTQYF.

This clone has a single count. V gene TRBV21-1 combines with J gene TRBJ2-4; the table's TRBD2 call for D was not verified on the DNA. TRBV21-1 constitutes a pseudogene. This CDR3 has 13 amino acids. This CDR3 is CASSKLAGGVQYF. CDR3 DNA sequence: TGTGCCAGCAGCAAATTGGCGGGAGGGGTTCAGTACTTC.

The chain uses TRBV7-8 and TRBJ2-1, with 7 positions matching TRBD2. V was clipped by 6 bases and J by 7 bases; unmatched bases: 6. The CDR3 consists of 13 residues. Germline V gene sequence: CDR1 SGHVS, CDR2 FQNEAQ. Here the CDR3 DNA reads TGTGCCAGCAGGCGCGGGAGAGGGAATGAGCAGTTCTTC. The encoded protein is CASRRGRGNEQFF.

This sequence joins TRBV19 and TRBJ2-2; 8 nucleotides agree with TRBD1. Trimming removed 7 bases from V and 6 bases from J; junction bases left unmatched: 16. The CDR3 spans 17 residues. CDR1 LNHDA and CDR2 SQIVND come from the germline V gene (reference sequence). CDR3 in DNA: TGTGCCAGTACCCCGTCGGTACTCAGGGGGCGTTCCGGGGAGCTGTTTTTT. Its protein is CASTPSVLRGRSGELFF. The variable domain in full, with the rest retrieved from reference TRBV19 and TRBJ2-2, is DGGITQSPKYLFRKEGQNVTLSCEQNLNHDAMYWYRQDPGQGLRLIYYSQIVNDFQKGDIAEGYSVSREKKESFPLTVTSAQKNPTAFYLCASTPSVLRGRSGELFFGEGSRLTVL.

The rearrangement joins TRBV6-5 to TRBJ1-1; 10 bases fit TRBD1. Germline values: CDR1 MNHEY, CDR2 SVGAGI. V lost 5 bases and J lost 0; bases outside the gene matches: 3. This CDR3 spans 15 amino acids. CDR3: CASSPGTGVNTEAFF. The DNA for the CDR3 is TGTGCCAGCAGTCCCGGGACAGGGGTGAACACTGAAGCTTTCTTT.

The chain uses TRBV29-1 and TRBJ1-1, with D tentatively TRBD1 (5 bases). This CDR3 contains 12 residues. The V end was cut by 3 bases, the J end by 0 bases, with 5 bases between. Per the germline V gene, CDR1 is SQVTM and CDR2 is ANQGSEA. CDR3 loop: CSVEGLNTEAFF. CDR3 in DNA: TGCAGCGTTGAGGGGCTGAACACTGAAGCTTTCTTT.